The 5 T cell receptor beta chains given below trace back to one sample, sequenced in a study of blood T cell repertoires in COVID-19. The repertoire was sequenced with immunoSEQ multiplex PCR; TCRdb's copy has only in-frame clones and lacks some. Here the sample spans roughly 150,000 clones, about 81% being singletons. Sequenced sample: peripheral blood. Receptors originate from a woman aged 80 or over with acute or convalescent COVID-19.

The CDR3 sequence: CASSLSLARYEQFF. The CDR3 DNA reads TGTGCCAGCAGCCTATCCCTAGCGAGGTATGAGCAGTTCTTC. The genes are TRBV7-8 and TRBJ2-1; a weak D match, TRBD2 (6 bases). V dropped 5 bases and J dropped 8 bases, with 16 bases sitting between them. The length of the CDR3 is 14 residues. Germline values: CDR1 SGHVS, CDR2 FQNEAQ.

The chain carries TRBV7-9 and TRBJ2-3; 7 nucleotides agree with TRBD1. Germline V gene data show CDR1 as SEHNR and CDR2 as FQNEAQ (reference sequence). V shed 2 bases, J shed 4 bases, and the junction held 9 bases outside the gene matches. This CDR3 comprises 16 residues. In nucleotides, the CDR3 is TGTGCCAGCAGCTTACTCGCGACAGGGTTTGCAGATACGCAGTATTTT. Amino acid sequence: CASSLLATGFADTQYF.

This clone was counted only a few times. The chain carries TRBV7-9 and TRBJ2-1, with D maybe TRBD1 (6 bases). The germline V gene encodes CDR1 SEHNR and CDR2 FQNEAQ (reference sequence). This CDR3 region has 14 residues. The V gene lost 2 bases and the J gene lost 8 bases, with 13 bases spanning the gap. CDR3 DNA sequence: TGTGCCAGCAGCTTAAGGGGTGGGGGCGATGAGCAGTTCTTC. Protein product: CASSLRGGGDEQFF.

V and J are TRBV19 and TRBJ1-5; no definite D call. The CDR3 sequence is 13 residues long. V lost 2 bases to trimming and J lost 3 bases, with 5 bases between them. Germline values: CDR1 LNHDA, CDR2 SQIVND (reference sequence). This chain's CDR3 is CASSIRDNQPQHF. The CDR3 DNA reads TGTGCCAGTAGTATACGCGACAATCAGCCCCAGCATTTT.

This clone has only one observation. The V gene is TRBV28, the J gene TRBJ1-4; 7 positions match TRBD1. The CDR3 has 13 residues. Germline V lookup: CDR1 MDHEN, CDR2 SYDVKM. The junction had 5 bases not matched to a gene; V was cut back by 5 bases and J by 8 bases. For the CDR3, the DNA is TGTGCCAGCAGTCGGGACAGTAGGGAAAAACTGTTTTTT. This codes for CASSRDSREKLFF. Full variable domain (outside the CDR3, taken from reference TRBV28 and TRBJ1-4): DVKVTQSSRYLVKRTGEKVFLECVQDMDHENMFWYRQDPGLGLRLIYFSYDVKMKEKGDIPEGYSVSREKKERFSLILESASTNQTSMYLCASSRDSREKLFFGSGTQLSVL.